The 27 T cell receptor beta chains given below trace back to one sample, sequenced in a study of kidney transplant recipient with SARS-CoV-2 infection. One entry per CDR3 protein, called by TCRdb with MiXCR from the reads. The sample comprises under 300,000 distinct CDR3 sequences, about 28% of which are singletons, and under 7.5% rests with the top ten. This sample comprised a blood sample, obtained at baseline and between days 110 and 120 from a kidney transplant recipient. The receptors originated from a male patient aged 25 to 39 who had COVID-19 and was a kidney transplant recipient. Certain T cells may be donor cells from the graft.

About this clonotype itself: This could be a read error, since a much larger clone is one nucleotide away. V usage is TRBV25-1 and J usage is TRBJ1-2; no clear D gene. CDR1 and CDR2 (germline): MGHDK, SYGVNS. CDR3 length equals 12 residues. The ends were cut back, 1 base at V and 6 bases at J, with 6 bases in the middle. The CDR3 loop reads CASSELPNGYTF. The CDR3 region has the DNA TGTGCCAGCAGTGAATTACCCAATGGCTACACCTTC.

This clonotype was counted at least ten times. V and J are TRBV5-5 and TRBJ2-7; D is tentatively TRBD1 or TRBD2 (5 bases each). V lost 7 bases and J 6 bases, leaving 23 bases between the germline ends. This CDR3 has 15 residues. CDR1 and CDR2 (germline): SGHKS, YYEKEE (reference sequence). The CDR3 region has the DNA TGTGCCAGCTCGGGGAATTTTGGGGGTGCGGGCGAGCAGTACTTC. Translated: CASSGNFGGAGEQYF.

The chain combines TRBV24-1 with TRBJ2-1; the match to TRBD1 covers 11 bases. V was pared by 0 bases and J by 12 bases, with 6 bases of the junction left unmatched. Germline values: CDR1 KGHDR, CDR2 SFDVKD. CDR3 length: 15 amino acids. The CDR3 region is CATSDLVGQGGRQFF. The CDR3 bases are TGTGCCACCAGTGATTTGGTGGGACAGGGGGGTAGGCAGTTCTTC.

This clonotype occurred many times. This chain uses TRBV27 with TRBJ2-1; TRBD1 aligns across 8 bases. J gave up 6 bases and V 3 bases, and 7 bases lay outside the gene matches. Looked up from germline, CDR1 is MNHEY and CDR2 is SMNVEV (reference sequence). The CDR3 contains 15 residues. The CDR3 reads CASSFWDRPGNEQFF. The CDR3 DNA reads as TGTGCCAGCAGTTTCTGGGACAGGCCGGGCAATGAGCAGTTCTTC.

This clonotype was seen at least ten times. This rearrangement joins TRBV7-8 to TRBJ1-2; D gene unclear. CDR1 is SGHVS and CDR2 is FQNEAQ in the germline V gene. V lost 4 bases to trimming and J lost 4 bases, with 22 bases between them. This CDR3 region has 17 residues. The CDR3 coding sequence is TGTGCCAGCAGCTCCATTACGTTTACCCGAAAGACCTATGGCTACACCTTC. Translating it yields CASSSITFTRKTYGYTF.

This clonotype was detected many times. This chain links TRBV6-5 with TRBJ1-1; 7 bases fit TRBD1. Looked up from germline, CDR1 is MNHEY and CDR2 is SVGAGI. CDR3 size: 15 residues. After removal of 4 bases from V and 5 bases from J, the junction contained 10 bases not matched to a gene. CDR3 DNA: TGTGCCAGCAGTTCTGAGGGGGCGCCGGATACTGAAGCTTTCTTT. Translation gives CASSSEGAPDTEAFF.

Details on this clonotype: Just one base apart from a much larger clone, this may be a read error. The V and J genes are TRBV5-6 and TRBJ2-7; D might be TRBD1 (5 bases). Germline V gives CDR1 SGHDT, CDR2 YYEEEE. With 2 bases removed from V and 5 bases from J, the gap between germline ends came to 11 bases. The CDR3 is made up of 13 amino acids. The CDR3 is CASSLRGWDEQYF. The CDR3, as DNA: TGTGCCAGCAGCTTAAGGGGATGGGACGAGCAGTACTTC.

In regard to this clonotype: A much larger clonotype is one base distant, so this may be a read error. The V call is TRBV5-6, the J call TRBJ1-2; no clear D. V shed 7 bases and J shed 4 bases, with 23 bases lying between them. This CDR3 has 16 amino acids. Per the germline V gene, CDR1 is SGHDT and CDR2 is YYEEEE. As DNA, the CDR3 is TGTGCCAGCGTTTTTTACAATAGTCGAAAGGCCTATGGCTACACCTTC. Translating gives CASVFYNSRKAYGYTF.

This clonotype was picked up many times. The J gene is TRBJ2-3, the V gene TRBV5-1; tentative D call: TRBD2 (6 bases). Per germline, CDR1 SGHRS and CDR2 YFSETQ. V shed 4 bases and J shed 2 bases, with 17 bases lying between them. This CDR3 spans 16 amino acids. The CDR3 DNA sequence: TGCGCCAGCAGCCCTTTGACCTCGGGAGCCACAGATACGCAGTATTTT. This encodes CASSPLTSGATDTQYF.

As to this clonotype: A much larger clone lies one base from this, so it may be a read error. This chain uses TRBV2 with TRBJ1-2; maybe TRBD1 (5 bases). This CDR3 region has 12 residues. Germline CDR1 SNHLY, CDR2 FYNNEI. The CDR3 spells CTSSTSRDSGTF. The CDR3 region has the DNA TGTACCAGCAGTACCAGCCGGGACTCGGGAACCTTC.

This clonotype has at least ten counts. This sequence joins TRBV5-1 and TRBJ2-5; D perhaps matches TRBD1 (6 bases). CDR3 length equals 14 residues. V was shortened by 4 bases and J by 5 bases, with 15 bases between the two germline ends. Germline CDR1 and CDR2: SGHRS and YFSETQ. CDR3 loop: CASSPTGIRETQYF. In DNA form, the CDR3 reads TGCGCCAGCAGCCCCACAGGGATTAGGGAGACCCAGTACTTC.

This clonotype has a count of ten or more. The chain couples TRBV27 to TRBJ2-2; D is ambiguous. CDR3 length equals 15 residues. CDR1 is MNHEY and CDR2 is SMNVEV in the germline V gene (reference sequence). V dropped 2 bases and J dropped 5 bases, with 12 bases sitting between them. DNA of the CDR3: TGTGCCAGCAGTTTAACGGAGACACAAACCGGGGAGCTGTTTTTT. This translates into CASSLTETQTGELFF.

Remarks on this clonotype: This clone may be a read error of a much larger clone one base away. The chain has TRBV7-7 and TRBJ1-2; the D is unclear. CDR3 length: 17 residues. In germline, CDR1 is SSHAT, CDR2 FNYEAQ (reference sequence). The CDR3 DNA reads TGTGCCAGCAGCGGCTCTCGTAAGTGCCGAAAGACCTATGGCTACGCCTTC. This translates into CASSGSRKCRKTYGYAF.

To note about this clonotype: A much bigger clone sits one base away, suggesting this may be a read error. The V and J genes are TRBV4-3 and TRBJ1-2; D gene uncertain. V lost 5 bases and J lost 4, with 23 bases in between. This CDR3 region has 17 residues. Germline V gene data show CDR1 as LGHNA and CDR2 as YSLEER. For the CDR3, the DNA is TGCGCCAGCAGCTGGGGAGTAGGACGTCGAAAGACCTATGGCTACACCTTC. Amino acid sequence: CASSWGVGRRKTYGYTF.

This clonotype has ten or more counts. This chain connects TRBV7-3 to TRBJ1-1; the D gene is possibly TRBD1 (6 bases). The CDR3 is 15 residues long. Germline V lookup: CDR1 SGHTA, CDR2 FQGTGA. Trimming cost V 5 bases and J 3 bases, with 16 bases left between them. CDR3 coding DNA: TGTGCCAGCAGCCTCACGGCGGGGGCGGACACTGAAGCTTTCTTT. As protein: CASSLTAGADTEAFF.

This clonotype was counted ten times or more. The CDR3 spells CASSHTGQNYEQYF. DNA of the CDR3: TGTGCCAGCAGCCACACCGGACAGAACTACGAGCAGTACTTC. The V and J genes are TRBV5-4 and TRBJ2-7, with D possibly TRBD1 on 6 matching bases. This CDR3 has 14 residues. V was pared by 4 bases and J by 3 bases, with 14 bases between. Germline lookup yields CDR1 SGHNT and CDR2 YYREEE (reference sequence).

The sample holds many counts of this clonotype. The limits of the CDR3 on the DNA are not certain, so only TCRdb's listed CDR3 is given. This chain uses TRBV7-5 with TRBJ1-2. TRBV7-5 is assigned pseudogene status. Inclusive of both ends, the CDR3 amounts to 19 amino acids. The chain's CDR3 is CISVPEMHCEVGKTYGYTF.

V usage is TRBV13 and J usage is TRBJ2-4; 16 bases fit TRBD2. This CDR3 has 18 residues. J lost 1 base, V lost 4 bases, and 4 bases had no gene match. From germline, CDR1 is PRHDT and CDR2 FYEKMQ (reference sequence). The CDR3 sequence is CASSSGLAGGWAKNIQYF. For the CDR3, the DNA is TGTGCCAGCAGCTCGGGACTAGCGGGAGGGTGGGCCAAAAACATTCAGTACTTC.

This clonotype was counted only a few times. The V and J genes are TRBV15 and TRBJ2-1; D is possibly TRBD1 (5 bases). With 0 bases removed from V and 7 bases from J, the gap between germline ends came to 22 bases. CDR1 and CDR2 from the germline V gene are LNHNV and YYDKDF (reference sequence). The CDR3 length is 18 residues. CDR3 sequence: CATSRDYPKAGILNEQFF. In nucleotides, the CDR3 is TGTGCCACCAGCAGAGATTACCCGAAAGCAGGGATTCTGAATGAGCAGTTCTTC.

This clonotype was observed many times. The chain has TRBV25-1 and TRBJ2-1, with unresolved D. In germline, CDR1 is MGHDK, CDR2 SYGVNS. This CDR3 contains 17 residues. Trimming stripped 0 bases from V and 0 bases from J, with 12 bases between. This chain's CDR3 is CASSEYLGGTSYNEQFF. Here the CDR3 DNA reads TGTGCCAGCAGTGAATATCTGGGCGGAACCTCCTACAATGAGCAGTTCTTC.

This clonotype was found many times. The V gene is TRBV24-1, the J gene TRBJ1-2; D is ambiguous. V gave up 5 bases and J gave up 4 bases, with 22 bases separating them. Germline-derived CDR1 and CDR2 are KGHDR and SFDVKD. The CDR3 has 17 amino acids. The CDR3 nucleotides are TGTGCCACCAGTGCTGTGAGTAGTACCAGAAAGACCTATGGCTACACCTTC. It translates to CATSAVSSTRKTYGYTF.

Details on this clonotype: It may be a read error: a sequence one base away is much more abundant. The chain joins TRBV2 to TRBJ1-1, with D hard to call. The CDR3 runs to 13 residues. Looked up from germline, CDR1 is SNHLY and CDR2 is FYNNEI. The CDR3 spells CANSLNTGSEAFF. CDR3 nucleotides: TGTGCCAACAGTCTAAACACCGGGTCGGAAGCTTTCTTT. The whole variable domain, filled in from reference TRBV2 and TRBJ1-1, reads EPEVTQTPSHQVTQMGQEVILRCVPISNHLYFYWYRQILGQKVEFLVSFYNNEISEKSEIFDDQFSVERPDGSNFTLKIRSTKLEDSAMYFCANSLNTGSEAFFGQGTRLTVV.

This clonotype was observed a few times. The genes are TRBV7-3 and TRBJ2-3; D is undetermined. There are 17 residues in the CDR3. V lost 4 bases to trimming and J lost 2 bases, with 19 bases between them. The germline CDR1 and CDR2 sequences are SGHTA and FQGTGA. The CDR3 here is CASSSTGRLGFTDTQYF. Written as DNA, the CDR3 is TGTGCCAGCAGCTCCACCGGGCGTCTAGGGTTCACAGATACGCAGTATTTT.

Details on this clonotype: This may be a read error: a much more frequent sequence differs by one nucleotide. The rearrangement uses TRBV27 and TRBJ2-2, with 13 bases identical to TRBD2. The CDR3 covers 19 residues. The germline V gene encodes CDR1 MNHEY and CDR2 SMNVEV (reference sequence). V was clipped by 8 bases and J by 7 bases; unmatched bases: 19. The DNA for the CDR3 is TGTGCCAGCCGACTACTCATTACTAGCGGGAGGGCCCTCGGCGGGGAGCTGTTTTTT. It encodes CASRLLITSGRALGGELFF.

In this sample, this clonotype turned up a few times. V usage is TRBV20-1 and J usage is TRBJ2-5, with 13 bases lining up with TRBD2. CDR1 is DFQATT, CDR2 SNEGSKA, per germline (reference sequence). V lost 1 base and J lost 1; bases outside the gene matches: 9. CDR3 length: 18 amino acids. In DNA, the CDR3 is TGCAGTGCTAGAGTCGTTACGGGACTAGCGGGGATCCAAGAGACCCAGTACTTC. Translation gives CSARVVTGLAGIQETQYF.

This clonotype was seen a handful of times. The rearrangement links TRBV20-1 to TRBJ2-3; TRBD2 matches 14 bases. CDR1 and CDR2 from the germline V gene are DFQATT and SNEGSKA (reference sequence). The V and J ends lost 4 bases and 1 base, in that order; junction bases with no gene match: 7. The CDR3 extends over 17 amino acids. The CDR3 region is CSANPGLAGGGTDTQYF. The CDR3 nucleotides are TGCAGTGCTAACCCCGGACTAGCGGGGGGCGGCACAGATACGCAGTATTTT.

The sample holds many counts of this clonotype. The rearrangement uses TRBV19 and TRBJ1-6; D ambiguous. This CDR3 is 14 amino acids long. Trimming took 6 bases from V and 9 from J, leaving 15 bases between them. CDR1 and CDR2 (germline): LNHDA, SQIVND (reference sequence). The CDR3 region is CASREGSWSSPLHF. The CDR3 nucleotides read TGTGCCAGTAGGGAAGGAAGCTGGAGTTCACCCCTCCACTTT.